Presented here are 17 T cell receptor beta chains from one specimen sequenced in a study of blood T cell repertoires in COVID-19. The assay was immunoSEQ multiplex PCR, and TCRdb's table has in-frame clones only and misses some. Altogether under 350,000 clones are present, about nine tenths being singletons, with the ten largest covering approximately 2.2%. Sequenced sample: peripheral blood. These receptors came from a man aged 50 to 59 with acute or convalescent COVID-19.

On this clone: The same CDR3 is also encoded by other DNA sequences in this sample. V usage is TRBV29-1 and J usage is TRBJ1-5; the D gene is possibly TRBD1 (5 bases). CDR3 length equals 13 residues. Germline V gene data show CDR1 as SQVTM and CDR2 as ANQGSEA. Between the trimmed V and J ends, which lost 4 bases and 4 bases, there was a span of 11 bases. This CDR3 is CSVGQGRNQPQHF. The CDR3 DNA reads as TGCAGCGTTGGGCAGGGAAGGAATCAGCCCCAGCATTTT.

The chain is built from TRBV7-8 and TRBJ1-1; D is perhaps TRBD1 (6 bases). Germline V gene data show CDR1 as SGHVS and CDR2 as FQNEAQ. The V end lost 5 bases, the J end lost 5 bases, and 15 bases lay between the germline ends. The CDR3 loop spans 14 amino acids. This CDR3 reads CASSNREGGTEAFF. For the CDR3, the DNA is TGTGCCAGCAGCAACAGGGAAGGGGGAACTGAAGCTTTCTTT.

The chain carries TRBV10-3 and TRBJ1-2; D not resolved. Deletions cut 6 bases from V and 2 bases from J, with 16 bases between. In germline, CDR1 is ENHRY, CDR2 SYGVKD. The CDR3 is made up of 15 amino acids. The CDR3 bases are TGTGCCATCAGCCAGGAGGAGGGAAGGAACTATGGCTACACCTTC. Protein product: CAISQEEGRNYGYTF.

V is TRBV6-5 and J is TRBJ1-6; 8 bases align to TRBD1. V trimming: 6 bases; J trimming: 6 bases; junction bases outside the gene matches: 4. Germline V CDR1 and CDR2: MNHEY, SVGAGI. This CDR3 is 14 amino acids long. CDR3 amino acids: CASSLDRGNSPLHF. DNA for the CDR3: TGTGCCAGCAGCCTTGACAGGGGTAATTCACCCCTCCACTTT.

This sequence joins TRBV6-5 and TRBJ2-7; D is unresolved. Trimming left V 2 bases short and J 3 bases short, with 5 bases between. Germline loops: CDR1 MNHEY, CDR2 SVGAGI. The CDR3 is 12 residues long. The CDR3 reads CASSYRVYEQYF. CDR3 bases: TGTGCCAGCAGTTACCGGGTCTACGAGCAGTACTTC.

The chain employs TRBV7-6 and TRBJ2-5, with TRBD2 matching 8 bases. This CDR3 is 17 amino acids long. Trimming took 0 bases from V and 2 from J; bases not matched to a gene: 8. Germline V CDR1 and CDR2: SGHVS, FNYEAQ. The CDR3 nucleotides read TGTGCCAGCAGCTTAGCGGGTAGCGGGGAATTTCAAGAGACCCAGTACTTC. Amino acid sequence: CASSLAGSGEFQETQYF. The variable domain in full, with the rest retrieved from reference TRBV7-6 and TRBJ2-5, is GAGVSQSPRYKVTKRGQDVALRCDPISGHVSLYWYRQALGQGPEFLTYFNYEAQQDKSGLPNDRFSAERPEGSISTLTIQRTEQRDSAMYRCASSLAGSGEFQETQYFGPGTRLLVL.

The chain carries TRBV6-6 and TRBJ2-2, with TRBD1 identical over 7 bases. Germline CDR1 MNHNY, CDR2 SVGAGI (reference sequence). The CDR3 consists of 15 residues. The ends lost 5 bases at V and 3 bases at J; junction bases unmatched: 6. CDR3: CASSHGGQDTGELFF. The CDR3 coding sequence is TGTGCCAGCAGTCACGGAGGACAGGACACCGGGGAGCTGTTTTTT.

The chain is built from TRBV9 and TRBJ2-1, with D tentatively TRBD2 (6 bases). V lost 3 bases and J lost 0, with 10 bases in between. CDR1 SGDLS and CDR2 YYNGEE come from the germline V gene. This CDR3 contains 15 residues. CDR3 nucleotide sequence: TGTGCCAGCAGCGCGGAGGGTCCCTCCTACAATGAGCAGTTCTTC. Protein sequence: CASSAEGPSYNEQFF.

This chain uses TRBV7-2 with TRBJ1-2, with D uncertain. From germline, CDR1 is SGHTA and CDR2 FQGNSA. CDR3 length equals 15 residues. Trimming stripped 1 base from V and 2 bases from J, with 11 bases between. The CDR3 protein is CASSLGASPNYGYTF. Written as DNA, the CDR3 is TGTGCCAGCAGCTTAGGGGCGAGCCCGAACTATGGCTACACCTTC.

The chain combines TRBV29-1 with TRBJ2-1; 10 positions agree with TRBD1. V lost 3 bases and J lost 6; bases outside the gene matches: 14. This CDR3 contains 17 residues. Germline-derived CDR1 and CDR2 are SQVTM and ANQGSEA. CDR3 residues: CSVESDRGRGVVNEQFF. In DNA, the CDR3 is TGCAGCGTTGAGAGCGACAGGGGGCGCGGAGTGGTCAATGAGCAGTTCTTC.

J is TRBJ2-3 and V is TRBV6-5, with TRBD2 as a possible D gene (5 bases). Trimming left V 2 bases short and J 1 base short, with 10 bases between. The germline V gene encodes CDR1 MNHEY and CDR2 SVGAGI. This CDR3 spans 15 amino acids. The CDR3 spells CASSYREYGTDTQYF. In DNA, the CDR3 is TGTGCCAGCAGTTACAGGGAGTATGGCACAGATACGCAGTATTTT.

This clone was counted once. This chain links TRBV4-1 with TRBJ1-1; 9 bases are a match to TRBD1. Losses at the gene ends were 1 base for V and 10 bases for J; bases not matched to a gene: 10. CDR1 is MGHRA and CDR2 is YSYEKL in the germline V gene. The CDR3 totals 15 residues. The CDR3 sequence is CASSQALDRGPRAFF. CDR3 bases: TGCGCCAGCAGCCAAGCCTTGGACAGGGGACCACGAGCTTTCTTT.

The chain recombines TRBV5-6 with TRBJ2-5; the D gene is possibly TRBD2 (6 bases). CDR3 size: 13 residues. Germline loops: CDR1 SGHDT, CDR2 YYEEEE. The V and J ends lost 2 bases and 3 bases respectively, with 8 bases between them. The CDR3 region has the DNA TGTGCCAGCAGCTTACTAGCAGAAGAGACCCAGTACTTC. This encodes CASSLLAEETQYF.

The CDR3 coding sequence is TGTGCTAGTGGTTTGGGACAGGGGGCGCTTCCCAATCAGCCCCAGCATTTT. Its translation is CASGLGQGALPNQPQHF. The gene calls are TRBV12-5 and TRBJ1-5; TRBD1 matches at 10 bases. V lost 1 base to trimming and J lost 3 bases; unmatched junction nucleotides: 6. The CDR3 consists of 17 residues. Germline lookup yields CDR1 LGHNT and CDR2 FRNRAP. Full variable domain (rest looked up from reference TRBV12-5 and TRBJ1-5): DARVTQTPRHKVTEMGQEVTMRCQPILGHNTVFWYRQTMMQGLELLAYFRNRAPLDDSGMPKDRFSAEMPDATLATLKIQPSEPRDSAVYFCASGLGQGALPNQPQHFGDGTRLSIL.

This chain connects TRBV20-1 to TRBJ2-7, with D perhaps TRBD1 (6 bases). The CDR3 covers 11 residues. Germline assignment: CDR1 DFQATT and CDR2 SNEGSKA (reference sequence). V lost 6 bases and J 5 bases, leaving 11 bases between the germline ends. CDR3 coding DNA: TGCAGTGCGCCGGGACACCACGAGCAGTACTTC. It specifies CSAPGHHEQYF.

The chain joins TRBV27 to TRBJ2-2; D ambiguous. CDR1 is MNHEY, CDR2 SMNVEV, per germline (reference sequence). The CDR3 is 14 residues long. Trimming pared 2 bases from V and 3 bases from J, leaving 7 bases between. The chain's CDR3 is CASSLNRDTGELFF. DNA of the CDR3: TGTGCCAGCAGTTTAAATCGGGACACCGGGGAGCTGTTTTTT.

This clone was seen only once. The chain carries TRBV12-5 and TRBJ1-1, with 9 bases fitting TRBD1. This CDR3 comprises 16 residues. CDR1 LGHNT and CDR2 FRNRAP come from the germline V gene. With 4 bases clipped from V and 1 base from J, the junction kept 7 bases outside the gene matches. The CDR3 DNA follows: TGTGCTAGTGGTTGGGGGACAGGGATGAGGAACACTGAAGCTTTCTTT. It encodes CASGWGTGMRNTEAFF.